This TCR beta chain was sequenced in a study of TIL therapy for anti-PD-1-resistant metastatic lung cancer. About the research overall: Half of patients were current or former smokers. Median tumor mutation burden was more than 1.4 mutations per megabase. Findings of the study overall: This highly selected cohort may not generalize to typical lung cancer patients.

The libraries were made with immunoSEQ v3. Measured with immunoSEQ multiplex PCR; TCRdb has only the in-frame clones, and not every one. The profile covers tens of thousands of clones, with less than 65% appearing a single time and 16% taken by the ten largest. Time point described: pre-treatment sample, taken before nivolumab and TIL therapy. Tumor tissue came from excised metastases, mostly pleural nodules or supraclavicular lymph nodes. Progressing patients received lymphodepletion, expanded TIL infusion and IL-2. A note on this clone: Its antigen is not identified.

The sequence derives from a woman aged 30-79 years with non-small cell lung cancer. Sequences were derived from tumor tissue, sampled at baseline.

The CDR3 loop is CASSFDSGKNIQYF. The CDR3 bases are TGTGCCAGCAGTTTCGACTCCGGCAAAAACATTCAGTACTTC. This chain uses TRBV6-5 with TRBJ2-4; D uncertain. Germline CDR1 is MNHEY and CDR2 is SVGAGI. Trimming cost V 4 bases and J 3 bases, with 10 bases left between them. This CDR3 has 14 amino acids.